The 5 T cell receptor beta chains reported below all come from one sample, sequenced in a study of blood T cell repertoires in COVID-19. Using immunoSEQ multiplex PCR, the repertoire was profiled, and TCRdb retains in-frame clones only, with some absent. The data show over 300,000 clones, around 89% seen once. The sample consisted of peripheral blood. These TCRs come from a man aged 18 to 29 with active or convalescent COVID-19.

CDR3 loop: CASSYLSMNTEAFF. The CDR3 DNA reads TGTGCCAGCAGTTACCTATCCATGAACACTGAAGCTTTCTTT. This sequence joins TRBV6-2 or TRBV6-3 and TRBJ1-1, with D unresolved. The CDR3 extends over 14 amino acids. Trimming removed 2 bases from V and 0 bases from J, with 7 bases in between. Germline loops: CDR1 MNHEY, CDR2 SVGEGT.

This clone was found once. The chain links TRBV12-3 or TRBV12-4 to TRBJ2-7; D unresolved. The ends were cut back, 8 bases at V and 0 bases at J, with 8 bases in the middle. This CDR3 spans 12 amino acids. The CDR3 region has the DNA TGTGCCAGCTCTAATAGCTCCTACGAGCAGTACTTC. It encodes CASSNSSYEQYF.

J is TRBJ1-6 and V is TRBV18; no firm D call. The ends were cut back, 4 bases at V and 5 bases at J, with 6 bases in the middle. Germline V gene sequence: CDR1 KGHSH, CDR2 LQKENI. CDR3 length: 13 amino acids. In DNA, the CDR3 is TGTGCCAGCTCACGGTCGGATAATTCACCCCTCCACTTT. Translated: CASSRSDNSPLHF. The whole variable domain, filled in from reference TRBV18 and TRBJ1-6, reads NAGVMQNPRHLVRRRGQEARLRCSPMKGHSHVYWYRQLPEEGLKFMVYLQKENIIDESGMPKERFSAEFPKEGPSILRIQQVVRGDSAAYFCASSRSDNSPLHFGNGTRLTVT.

CDR3 bases: TGTGCCAGCAGGATCGACAGGGGGGGTTGGACTGAAGCTTTCTTT. As protein: CASRIDRGGWTEAFF. The chain is built from TRBV6-5 and TRBJ1-1; 9 positions agree with TRBD1. CDR1 is MNHEY, CDR2 SVGAGI, per germline. This CDR3 spans 15 amino acids. V dropped 6 bases and J dropped 5; count of bases not matched to a gene: 10.

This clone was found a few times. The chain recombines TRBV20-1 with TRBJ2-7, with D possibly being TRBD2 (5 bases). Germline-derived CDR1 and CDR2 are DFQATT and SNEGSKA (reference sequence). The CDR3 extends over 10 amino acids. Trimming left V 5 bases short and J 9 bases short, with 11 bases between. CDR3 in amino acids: CSALKLVQYF. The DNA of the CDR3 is TGCAGTGCTCTAAAACTAGTGCAGTACTTC.